This T cell receptor beta chain appears in the sequencing data of a study of blood T cell repertoires in COVID-19. Study overall: Samples of COVID-19 (acute and convalescent) were obtained from the United States, Italy and Spain. From T cells, B-cell-depleted T cells, or PBMCs came the material, which was cDNA or gDNA.

This CDR3 is 15 amino acids long. Germline V gene lookup returns CDR1 LNHDA and CDR2 SQIVND (reference sequence). The V end was cut by 5 bases, the J end by 0 bases, with 10 bases between. The authors' processing: Reference gene primer amplification in the assay estimated nucleated cell counts. Sequencing was performed with immunoSEQ multiplex PCR; in TCRdb, only in-frame clones are kept and a portion is missing. V and J calls and clone size come straight from that table; D and trimming were deduced from the DNA. The data contain 80,000 or so clones, about 80% of them singletons. The sample was peripheral blood. This chain links TRBV19 with TRBJ1-4; no reliable D call. The sequence was collected from a woman aged 70-85 years with acute or convalescent COVID-19. CDR3 sequence reads: CASSSNGATNEKLFF. CDR3 bases: TGTGCCAGTAGTTCCAACGGTGCAACTAATGAAAAACTGTTTTTT.